This T cell receptor (beta chain) was sequenced in a study of cytomegalovirus exposure and HLA in healthy donors (dated by TCRdb to between 2016 and 2019). Study-level background: According to an earlier analysis of 550 to 750 of the donors, about 179 million T cells yielded 100 million or so unique TCR beta sequences and approximately 280 Gb of sequence data. The aim of the study was to test whether cataloging public T cell receptors could identify signatures of past pathogen exposure. The T cell repertoires of around 730 subjects were profiled by immunosequencing and related to cytomegalovirus serostatus. Genome-wide SNP genotypes for about 60% of the roughly 670 donors were used in a later genetic analysis, which treated that subset as a discovery cohort. An earlier analysis of about 620 of the donors applied high-throughput TCR beta sequencing to assess whether each TCR beta V gene segment acted as functional or pseudogenic. Among roughly 370 genotyped donors of the cohort, an average of about 240,000 unique TCR beta nucleotide sequences were sequenced per donor, roughly a sixth of them non-productive. All discovery cohort repertoires had been generated using a single sequencing platform. Of the roughly 400 genotyped donors, 81% were placed in the genetic ancestry cluster associated with self-reported Caucasian donors. In a later analysis, previously published TCR beta repertoires from roughly 710 donors were re-analyzed and high-resolution HLA genotyping was added so that TCR occurrence patterns could be studied. Donor age, sex, ethnicity and CMV serostatus were compiled alongside the repertoire data. HLA typing included class I and class II loci at four-digit resolution. To predict cytomegalovirus infection status, the study brought together high-throughput TCR immunosequencing, statistical association of individual TCRs with disease status, and machine learning. Four or five DR-DQ haplotypes were handled as single units for association and clustering because linkage in the cohort was strong. The number of donors typed differed by locus, with 629-630 for A, B, C, DRB1 and DQB1, 522 for DQA1, over 600 for DPA1, and 400 to 490 for DPB1. The later analysis used no new phenotypic data to find candidate immune exposures, relying instead on TCR beta sequences and their occurrence across donors. About 300 gigabases of sequencing data and tens of millions of unique TCR sequences were included in an early release covering roughly 700 HLA-typed donors. Besides the first cohort of hundreds of subjects, a separate validation cohort made up of around 120 different subjects was used.

V gives up 4 bases and J gives up 2 bases, and the segment between their germline ends measures 12 bases. From cysteine to phenylalanine, the CDR3 is 14 amino acids long. Of all the DNA, just the CDR3 is kept, 42 bases in frame from base 1. Reading the germline V gene gives CDR1 MNHEY and CDR2 SVGAGI. In regard to this clone: The antigen this receptor binds is unknown. Per-base qualities were not stored, and no clone one base away is much larger.

The receptor library was made with the immunoSEQ multiplex PCR assay. A mixture of 60 forward primers for TCR Vbeta segments and 13 reverse primers for TCR Jbeta segments was used in the multiplex PCR. A multiplex PCR assay on genomic DNA amplified the CDR3 region of rearranged TCR beta genes. Amplified TCR beta libraries were sequenced as 87-base-pair reads on the Illumina HiSeq System. Regarding the original processing steps: In a later analysis, about 80 million unique TCR beta chains were counted across the roughly 700 repertoires, and around 10 million of these chains were shared by at least two donors. A nearest-neighbor algorithm error-corrected the raw reads and collapsed the reads into unique sequences, merging closely related sequences to remove PCR and sequencing errors. Alignment of CDR3 sequences to IMGT reference sequences was used to assign V, D and J gene segments. For a sequence to be retained, a match of at least six nucleotides was required to both a V gene segment and a J gene segment. Rearrangements were classified as productive when the CDR3 lacked stop codons and remained in frame with V and J, and all other rearrangements were classified as non-productive. Following IMGT convention, CDR3 was defined as the stretch from the second conserved V-encoded cysteine up to the conserved J-encoded phenylalanine. The earlier analysis of around 640 of the donors excluded sequences that lacked an unambiguous match to a single V gene segment. In an earlier analysis of roughly 600 of the donors, a V segment was called functional when productive rearrangements were above 56.7%, and segregating when the standard deviation between donors exceeded 5%. To diagnose cytomegalovirus status from the catalog of TCR beta chain sequences, a statistical classification framework was built. V and J gene assignment, in a later analysis, came from comparing TCR nucleotide sequences with IMGT/GENE-DB human TR gene sequences. Using the TCRdist pipeline, a later analysis assigned CDR3 sequences along with most-parsimonious VDJ recombination scenarios. In a later analysis, each TCR beta chain was defined by its CDR3 amino acid sequence together with its V-gene family, and reads lacking a unique V-gene family were excluded. To address suspected cross-contamination and a sequencing artifact, a later analysis removed a few hundred highly shared, low-generation-probability nucleotide sequences. For each public chain, a later analysis derived a clonal expansion index from normalized ranks of inferred template counts within each repertoire. Generation probabilities in a later analysis came from a VDJ recombination model fitted to out-of-frame rearrangements, and those results were checked against IGoR. In a later analysis, hypergeometric tests were used to score TCR-TCR, TCR-HLA and TCR-CMV co-occurrence, with a repertoire-size bias correction applied to TCR pairs. False discovery rates were estimated in a later analysis by permuting HLA or CMV assignments 20 times. In a later analysis, co-occurring TCRs were grouped using DBSCAN, with TCRdist sequence similarity added in when clustering inside HLA-allele-positive subsets. Repertoires with fewer than 30,000 or more than 120,000 public chains, plus five repertoires with anomalous nucleotide sharing, were excluded from co-occurrence clustering. Here the immuneACCESS table is served through TCRdb, limited to in-frame sequences with V and J called. Missing clones are a known gap in these copies; in checked studies unresolved V genes cover under half, and the rest lacks a known reason. Clonal size and the V and J genes are those of that table, whereas D and trimming came from the DNA. Across this sample there are approximately 150,000 clones, with roughly four fifths seen only once. The leading ten clones occupy around 4.3% of the sample.

The cohort comprised hundreds of healthy bone marrow donors. Cohort members were all nominally healthy when sampled, although unrecorded immune exposures were likely present. The donor was CMV seropositive and belonged to the group of around 300 seropositive cohort members. A peripheral blood sample was provided by each donor, and peripheral blood mononuclear cells were used for TCR beta sequencing. Genomic DNA was extracted from the blood cell samples with the Qiagen DNeasy Blood Extraction Kit. Study-wide conclusions, independent of this receptor: Presence/absence analyses assumed roughly uniform sequencing depth across donors, an assumption that may not hold. In the study, 150 to 200 TCR beta chains were listed as associated with cytomegalovirus. A later genetic analysis reported fewer N-insertions in productive TCRs among donors in an Asian-associated ancestry cluster than the roughly 640-donor mean. A further reported finding was that TCR beta sequences accurately predicted the HLA-A and HLA-B alleles for most subjects in the first cohort. Some IMGT-functional V segments, including TRBV6-2 and TRBV6-3, could not be distinguished by the 87-base-pair reads and were therefore excluded. CMV serostatus was the only immune exposure information available for the cohort. In an earlier analysis of about 550 of the donors, most TCR beta V segments were observed in productive rearrangements about 87% or about 30% of the time, broadly matching IMGT annotations. Because counts were too low, about 18 rarely observed V segments, including chromosome 9 orphons, were left out of the earlier analysis of 500 to 650 of the donors. The classifier was reported to diagnose cytomegalovirus status with high specificity and sensitivity in both the original cohort and the validation cohort. In a later analysis, the rate of TCR association differed among HLA loci, with DRB1 alleles having the most associated TCRs and HLA-C alleles having the fewest. When HLA alleles, especially DR and DQ, strongly co-occurred, attributing TCR associations to individual alleles was difficult. Most TCR sequences were observed very rarely across donors, whereas some public TCRs were present in many individuals. This cohort had only TCR beta chains sequenced, and the lack of alpha or paired-chain data limited which features could be detected. Because HLA typing was missing for some donors at each locus, association tests included only the typed subset. In a later analysis, HLA-associated TCR beta chains were found to be more clonally expanded and to have lower generation probabilities than equally common non-associated chains. Several of the top co-occurrence clusters appeared to be linked to parvovirus B19, influenza, CMV and Epstein-Barr virus, according to a later analysis. A cluster of highly shared sequence variants was judged likely to represent a technical artifact of the sequencing pipeline. A later analysis found that most CMV-associated TCR beta chains appeared HLA-restricted, with HLA associations seemingly driven largely by CMV exposure. Linkage disequilibrium might explain the correlated functional status among segregating V segments, but an unknown experimental factor could not be excluded. In vitro tests confirmed that three of the cytomegalovirus-associated TCR beta chains recognize cytomegalovirus antigens. At a false discovery rate of 0.05, a later analysis linked roughly 17,000 TCR beta sequences to specific HLA alleles. The authors suggested that the approach could potentially be extended to other disease states and immunological phenotypes. A later genetic analysis associated a missense DCLRE1C variant with V-gene and J-gene trimming of TCR beta chains, and an independent cohort replicated the association.

This sequence originates from a man in his fifties or sixties in good health and CMV-seropositive. The rearranged chain carries TRBV6-5 and TRBJ2-7, with the D gene too uncertain to name. The specimen was PBMCs. Here the CDR3 is given as CASSFHSGTYEQYF. In nucleotide form, the sequence is TGTGCCAGCAGTTTTCACAGTGGTACCTACGAGCAGTACTTC.